These 20 T cell receptor beta chains were sequenced from one sample in a study of spatial heterogeneity in lung cancer. Overall study results and limits: Mutation tallies in tumors tracked expanded intratumoral alpha and beta TCR counts.

Time point: sample taken at primary tumor resection. Antigens for these TCRs are unknown. MiXCR, applied by TCRdb to the 5' RACE reads, yields one record per CDR3 protein. The sample records under 8,500 distinct CDR3 sequences, 9% to 10% being singletons. The starting material was lung tumor tissue, obtained at surgery. The receptors come from a male donor with early-stage non-small cell lung cancer.

This chain links TRBV7-9 with TRBJ1-1; perhaps TRBD1 as D (5 bases). Trimming cost V 6 bases and J 4 bases, with 12 bases left between them. The CDR3 extends over 13 amino acids. Germline lookup yields CDR1 SEHNR and CDR2 FQNEAQ (reference sequence). CDR3 in amino acids: CASRGDGSTEAFF. CDR3 nucleotide sequence: TGTGCCAGCAGGGGGGACGGTAGCACTGAAGCTTTCTTT.

This clonotype ranks as medium-sized. This chain links TRBV28 with TRBJ2-1, with TRBD2 matching over 7 bases. CDR3 size: 14 residues. Germline assignment: CDR1 MDHEN and CDR2 SYDVKM. J lost 7 bases, V lost 2 bases, and 5 bases had no gene match. CDR3 protein: CASSLRSRGNEQFF. The DNA for the CDR3 is TGTGCCAGCAGTTTACGATCGCGGGGGAATGAGCAGTTCTTC.

This clonotype has at least ten counts. This chain connects TRBV6-1 to TRBJ1-5, with a tentative D call TRBD1 (5 bases). The CDR3 length is 15 residues. Trimming took 5 bases from V and 4 from J, leaving 15 bases between them. CDR1 MNHNS and CDR2 SASEGT come from the germline V gene. The DNA of the CDR3 is TGTGCCAGCAGTCCGAAATTAACAGGAAATCAGCCCCAGCATTTT. Amino acid sequence: CASSPKLTGNQPQHF.

The rearrangement joins TRBV6-5 to TRBJ2-3; D is tentatively TRBD1 or TRBD2 (5 bases each). The germline gives CDR1 MNHEY, CDR2 SVGAGI. V was pared by 6 bases and J by 2 bases, with 12 bases between. This CDR3 spans 14 amino acids. The CDR3 sequence is CASRRDPATDTQYF. The DNA for the CDR3 is TGTGCCAGCAGGAGGGACCCAGCCACAGATACGCAGTATTTT.

This clonotype qualifies as medium-sized (0.01 to 0.1%). The J gene is TRBJ1-6, the V gene TRBV2; 7 positions match TRBD1. CDR3 length: 16 residues. Germline CDR1 is SNHLY and CDR2 is FYNNEI. V trimming: 6 bases; J trimming: 5 bases; junction bases outside the gene matches: 10. Written as DNA, the CDR3 is TGTGCCAGCAGCGTGAAGATGGGACAGAATAATTCACCCCTCCACTTT. Its protein product is CASSVKMGQNNSPLHF.

Ten or more counts support this clonotype. This chain joins TRBV12-3 or TRBV12-4 and TRBJ2-6, with D hard to call. This CDR3 comprises 12 residues. The V and J ends lost 10 bases and 2 bases respectively, with 6 bases between them. This CDR3 reads CAIRAGANVLTF. CDR3 nucleotide sequence: TGTGCCATAAGGGCTGGGGCCAACGTCCTGACTTTC.

There are many counts of this clonotype. A much larger clone is a single base away; this may be a read error. The chain is built from TRBV11-2 and TRBJ2-4; D remains unclear. Germline CDR1 SGHAT, CDR2 FQNNGV. The V gene lost 2 bases and the J gene lost 9 bases, with 17 bases spanning the gap. The CDR3 covers 15 residues. The CDR3 here is CASSLRMTLVGIQYF. The CDR3, as DNA: TGTGCCAGCAGCTTAAGGATGACTTTAGTGGGCATTCAGTACTTC.

This clonotype was counted at least ten times. This chain connects TRBV20-1 to TRBJ1-1; a weak D match, TRBD1 (5 bases). CDR3 length equals 14 residues. The germline CDR1 and CDR2 sequences are DFQATT and SNEGSKA (reference sequence). V was trimmed by 3 bases and J by 1 base, leaving 12 bases between them. This CDR3 is CSASLDSPNTEAFF. In DNA form, the CDR3 reads TGCAGTGCTAGTCTCGACAGTCCGAACACTGAAGCTTTCTTT.

This clonotype was seen many times. The chain carries TRBV5-6 and TRBJ1-1; 7 bases match TRBD1. Germline V gene lookup returns CDR1 SGHDT and CDR2 YYEEEE. V lost 5 bases and J lost 1; bases outside the gene matches: 11. The CDR3 spans 16 residues. The DNA of the CDR3 is TGTGCCAGCAGAAGGAGGACAGGTGTGCCGAACACTGAAGCTTTCTTT. Translated: CASRRRTGVPNTEAFF. Together with reference TRBV5-6 and TRBJ1-1, the CDR3 gives the full variable domain: DAGVTQSPTHLIKTRGQQVTLRCSPKSGHDTVSWYQQALGQGPQFIFQYYEEEERQRGNFPDRFSGHQFPNYSSELNVNALLLGDSALYLCASRRRTGVPNTEAFFGQGTRLTVV.

As for this clonotype: This may be a read error: a much more frequent sequence differs by one nucleotide. The chain joins TRBV20-1 to TRBJ1-1; 7 bases line up with TRBD1. This CDR3 spans 13 amino acids. Per the germline V gene, CDR1 is DFQATT and CDR2 is SNEGSKA (reference sequence). The CDR3 coding sequence is TGCGGTGAAGTCGCAGGGGGGGGTACTGAAGCTTTCTTT. Its translation is CGEVAGGGTEAFF.

There are many counts of this clonotype. This chain links TRBV7-6 with TRBJ2-1; D is uncertain. The ends were cut back, 5 bases at V and 1 base at J, with 12 bases in the middle. This CDR3 has 15 residues. Germline V CDR1 and CDR2: SGHVS, FNYEAQ. The CDR3 protein is CASSPDHLSYNEQFF. The CDR3 DNA is TGTGCCAGCAGCCCGGACCACCTATCCTACAATGAGCAGTTCTTC.

The rearrangement uses TRBV12-3 or TRBV12-4 and TRBJ1-6; no firm D call. Trimming took off 7 bases at V and 0 bases at J, with 7 bases between the two ends. The CDR3 is 14 amino acids. In DNA form, the CDR3 reads TGTGCCAGCAACATGGGCTCCTATAATTCACCCCTCCACTTT. This gives the protein CASNMGSYNSPLHF.

V gene TRBV10-3 combines with J gene TRBJ2-7; D is unclear. This CDR3 has 12 amino acids. Germline CDR1 ENHRY, CDR2 SYGVKD. Trimming stripped 0 bases from V and 7 bases from J, with 7 bases between. The CDR3 region has the DNA TGTGCCATCAGTGAGTCTAGGCTGGAGCAGTACTTC. It codes for CAISESRLEQYF.

This clonotype was observed at least ten times. The rearrangement links TRBV20-1 to TRBJ2-3; 7 positions match TRBD2. Germline values: CDR1 DFQATT, CDR2 SNEGSKA (reference sequence). CDR3 length: 15 residues. V lost 5 bases, J lost 2 bases, and 10 bases stayed unmatched. In nucleotides, the CDR3 is TGCAGTGCTTTTCCACCGGGACTACCCACAGATACGCAGTATTTT. Translating gives CSAFPPGLPTDTQYF.

This clonotype is termed medium-sized. The chain uses TRBV20-1 and TRBJ1-1, with D unresolved. V was trimmed by 2 bases and J by 0 bases, leaving 4 bases between them. The germline V gene has CDR1 DFQATT and CDR2 SNEGSKA (reference sequence). The CDR3 contains 12 residues. The CDR3 reads CSARRLNTEAFF. Written as DNA, the CDR3 is TGCAGTGCTAGAAGACTGAACACTGAAGCTTTCTTT.

This clonotype was recorded many times. The chain is built from TRBV6-2 or TRBV6-3 and TRBJ1-2; no clear D. The germline CDR1 and CDR2 sequences are MNHEY and SVGEGT. V was trimmed by 2 bases and J by 8 bases, leaving 6 bases between them. The CDR3 contains 11 residues. CDR3 residues: CASSYEGGYTF. The CDR3 nucleotides are TGTGCCAGCAGTTACGAGGGAGGCTACACCTTC.

This clonotype was recorded at least ten times. This sequence joins TRBV9 and TRBJ2-1; 12 bases map to TRBD2. Trimming took 0 bases from V and 8 from J; bases not matched to a gene: 6. The germline CDR1 and CDR2 sequences are SGDLS and YYNGEE. The CDR3 runs to 16 residues. The CDR3 DNA reads as TGTGCCAGCAGCGTAGTAACTAGCGGGAGGCATGATGAGCAGTTCTTC. Amino acids: CASSVVTSGRHDEQFF. The full variable domain, in which reference TRBV9 and TRBJ2-1 provide the parts outside the CDR3, is DSGVTQTPKHLITATGQRVTLRCSPRSGDLSVYWYQQSLDQGLQFLIQYYNGEERAKGNILERFSAQQFPDLHSELNLSSLELGDSALYFCASSVVTSGRHDEQFFGPGTRLTVL.

This clonotype was seen at least ten times. V and J are TRBV20-1 and TRBJ1-1; TRBD1 agrees at 11 bases. Trimming cost V 0 bases and J 0 bases; bases outside gene matches: 9. The CDR3 runs to 18 residues. Germline-derived CDR1 and CDR2 are DFQATT and SNEGSKA (reference sequence). The CDR3 nucleotides read TGCAGTGCTAGAGATCGCCGTGGGACAGGGGGTATGAACACTGAAGCTTTCTTT. Translation: CSARDRRGTGGMNTEAFF.

By share, this clonotype ranks as medium-sized. CDR3 sequence reads: CSARDRAYPYEQYV. In DNA, the CDR3 is TGCAGTGCCCGAGATAGAGCCTATCCCTACGAGCAGTACGTC. The chain carries TRBV20-1 and TRBJ2-7; D remains unclear. CDR1 is DFQATT and CDR2 is SNEGSKA in the germline V gene (reference sequence). This CDR3 contains 14 residues. The V gene lost 6 bases and the J gene lost 2 bases, with 17 bases spanning the gap.

By share of the sample, this clonotype is medium-sized (0.01 to 0.1%). This chain joins TRBV12-3 or TRBV12-4 and TRBJ2-1; D unresolved. Between the trimmed V and J ends, which lost 3 bases and 7 bases, there was a span of 7 bases. The CDR3 has 12 amino acids. As DNA, the CDR3 is TGTGCCAGCAGTTTGACTCTTAATGAGCAGTTCTTC. As protein: CASSLTLNEQFF.